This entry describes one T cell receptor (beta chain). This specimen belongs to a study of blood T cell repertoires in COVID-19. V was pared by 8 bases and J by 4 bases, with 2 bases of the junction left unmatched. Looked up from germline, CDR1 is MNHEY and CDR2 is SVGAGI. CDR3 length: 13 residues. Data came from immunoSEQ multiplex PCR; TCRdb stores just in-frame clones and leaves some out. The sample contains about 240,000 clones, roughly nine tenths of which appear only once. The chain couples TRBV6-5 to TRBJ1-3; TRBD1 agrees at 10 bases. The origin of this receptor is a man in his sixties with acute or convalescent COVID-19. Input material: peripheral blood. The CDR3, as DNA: TGTGCCAGCGGACAGGGGGAAGGAAACACCATATATTTT. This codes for CASGQGEGNTIYF.